The clone carrying this T cell receptor (beta chain) was observed at least ten times. The antigen is undetermined. The data derive from a study of read filtering for tumor transcriptome and immune sequencing. Study overall: Under 10 patients were R-ISS I, approximately 15 were R-ISS II, 6 or 7 were R-ISS III. After DNase treatment, RNA was made into whole-transcriptome libraries. The study's findings and limits: Single-read clonotypes: about 81.9% of IR-seq clonotypes (roughly 3.2% of reads), 65% to 75% of RNA-seq clonotypes (around 45% of reads). Without single-read clonotypes, shared clonotype proportions correlated more between IR-seq and RNA-seq.

V was pared by 5 bases and J by 3 bases, with 6 bases of the junction left unmatched. The CDR3 length is 14 residues. The germline V gene encodes CDR1 GTSNPN and CDR2 SVGIG (reference sequence). From approximately 400 ng of RNA, a library with molecular barcoded alpha/delta and beta/gamma adaptors was made. TCRdb itself ran the reads through MiXCR, one entry per CDR3 protein. The sample comprises tens of thousands of distinct CDR3 sequences, around 13% of which are singletons, and more than 15% rests with the top ten. Sequencing used a population of CD138-negative cells sorted from bone marrow. The source is a donor at least 40 years old with multiple myeloma. The chain carries TRBV30 and TRBJ1-1, with 10 positions matching TRBD1. The CDR3 is CAWENGQGDTEAFF. The CDR3 nucleotides are TGTGCCTGGGAAAATGGACAGGGGGACACTGAAGCTTTCTTT.